This T cell receptor beta chain was recorded in a study of control samples from healthy donors and cancer patients. The length of the CDR3 is 15 residues. The germline V gene encodes CDR1 LGHNA and CDR2 YSLEER. The V end was cut by 0 bases, the J end by 0 bases, with 6 bases between. Repertoires were generated with immunoSEQ multiplex PCR, while TCRdb's copy carries only in-frame clones and drops some. Seen here are 85,000 to 90,000 clones, around nine tenths observed once, and the top ten hold 9.5% to 10%. The TCR sequence derives from a woman aged 45-59 years with colorectal cancer. The chain links TRBV4-3 to TRBJ1-3; no clear D. Material for sequencing was PBMCs. This CDR3 is CASSQDSYSGNTIYF. The CDR3 nucleotides are TGCGCCAGCAGCCAAGACTCCTACTCTGGAAACACCATATATTTT.